The present TCR beta chain was sequenced within a study of neurological immune-mediated disorders (dated by TCRdb to about 2019). Looking at the study overall: Using UMI-based sequencing, the study compared peripheral blood TCR-beta repertoires from patients with HTLV-I-associated myelopathy (HAM/TSP), patients with multiple sclerosis, and healthy controls. The 95 to 110 TCR-beta libraries covered PBMC samples along with longitudinal samples, technical triplicates, and paired sorted CD4+ and CD8+ T-cell subsets. Of the 68 subjects in the cohort, about 14 were HAM/TSP patients, around 35 were multiple sclerosis patients, and about 20 were healthy controls. The investigation overall reported the following: No identical CDR3 amino acid sequences were shared among expanded clones across subjects, suggesting private TCR-beta repertoires in all groups. TCR clonal expansion was greatest in HAM/TSP patients and smallest in MS patients, who ranked below even healthy controls.

This clonotype was detected ten times or more. The antigen it binds to is not known. No much larger clone exists at a distance of one base, and base qualities are not known. cDNA was synthesized by template-switch 5'RACE using a primer with a 10-nucleotide random unique molecular identifier that tagged each TCR transcript. Every sequencing run covered 15-18 subjects and yielded more than 180 million TCR-beta sequences. The RNeasy kit was used for extraction of total RNA. TCR-beta VDJ regions were amplified with primers for the TCR constant region and the 5'RACE anchor, using the KAPA Real-time Library Amplification kit. A first PCR added sample indexes and Illumina adaptors, after which a second PCR increased the library yield. After Ampure bead purification, the roughly 650 bp TCR product was size-selected on a 2% E-gel SizeSelection system. Before pooling, libraries had their quality checked on a Bioanalyzer, their concentration measured with Qubit, and their quantity determined with the Kapa Library Quantification kit. Paired-end 2 x 150 bp sequencing of the libraries was performed on an Illumina HiSeq 2500. To increase sequence diversity, 25-30% phiX was spiked into each library pool. On the authors' methods: Quality-filtered reads were processed with the UMI-based MiGEC pipeline, and over 75% of raw TCR sequences were removed by the MiGEC pipeline during error correction. VDJ genes were aligned to IMGT germline references, and clonotypes were defined by unique CDR3 amino acid sequence plus V-J genes. Clonal expansion, Shannon diversity, and CDR3 relatedness (CalcPairwiseDistances, ClusterSamples) were evaluated with VDJtools, and phylogenetic trees were built with CLCbio workbench. A clone was classed as expanded if it had 8 or more unique UMIs, a cutoff based on coefficient-of-variation modelling across technical triplicates. TCRdb handled the public reads itself, with Q25 trimming in fastp and clone calling in MiXCR, and kept productive beta chains. Identical CDR3 proteins give one entry, which carries the most common genes and DNA. The V and J calls follow TCRdb's processing rather than the paper's. For this sample the table gives about 28,000 distinct CDR3 sequences, of which 12% were detected only once. Approximately 8% of the sample goes to the ten largest clones.

The healthy controls were volunteers from blood banks in Maryland, USA. For unsorted PBMC libraries, 2 million PBMCs were used after storage in RNAlater at -80 degrees C until RNA extraction. PBMCs were separated from peripheral blood using Ficoll-Hypaque density gradient centrifugation and then cryopreserved in liquid nitrogen. Including the terminal cysteine and phenylalanine, the CDR3 comprises 15 residues. Of the read, only the CDR3 DNA is kept; its 45 bases are in frame from base 1. Relative to germline, V is 0 bases shorter and J is 4 bases shorter, with 12 bases between their ends. CDR1 is given as LGHNA and CDR2 as YSLEER, both from the germline V gene.

The rearranged segments are TRBV4-3 and TRBJ2-5; the D gene is perhaps TRBD2, from 5 matching bases. The source is a man aged 60 to 69 in good health. The sequenced sample was PBMCs. The CDR3 sequence is CASSQDLGIGETQYF. The nucleotide sequence reads as follows: TGCGCCAGCAGCCAAGATCTCGGGATTGGAGAGACCCAGTACTTC.